What follows are 30 T cell receptor beta chains derived from one specimen sequenced in a study of control samples from healthy donors and cancer patients. The protocol was immunoSEQ multiplex PCR, while the TCRdb copy is restricted to in-frame clones and leaves out a portion. The table has around 170,000 clones, about 94% seen once. Specimen: blood. These receptor sequences come from a woman under 40 in good health.

This chain joins TRBV3-1 (or the pseudogene TRBV3-2) and TRBJ1-2, with a possible D match to TRBD1 (6 bases). Trimming left V 5 bases short and J 6 bases short, with 10 bases between. The CDR3 spans 12 residues. Germline V lookup: CDR1 LGHDT, CDR2 YNNKEL (reference sequence). DNA of the CDR3: TGTGCCAGCAGCTACAGGGTAGATGGCTACACCTTC. Protein: CASSYRVDGYTF.

CDR3 amino acids: CAVSTGKITEAFF. CDR3 in DNA: TGTGCCGTTTCGACAGGAAAAATCACTGAAGCTTTCTTT. The chain is built from TRBV2 and TRBJ1-1; tentative D call: TRBD1 (6 bases). V was cut by 11 bases and J by 4 bases, with 17 bases left in between. Germline CDR1 and CDR2: SNHLY and FYNNEI. The CDR3 spans 13 residues.

This clone is a singleton in its sample. The rearrangement links TRBV7-2 to TRBJ2-7; D may be TRBD2 (5 bases). Between the trimmed V and J ends, which lost 5 bases and 6 bases, there was a span of 11 bases. The CDR3 spans 12 residues. Germline V gene data show CDR1 as SGHTA and CDR2 as FQGNSA. DNA of the CDR3: TGTGCCAGCAGCGCCCTGGGAGCCGAGCAGTACTTC. Its translation is CASSALGAEQYF.

The J gene is TRBJ2-2, the V gene TRBV30, with 7 bases aligning to TRBD1. After removal of 5 bases from V and 1 base from J, the junction contained 4 bases not matched to a gene. Germline-derived CDR1 and CDR2 are GTSNPN and SVGIG (reference sequence). The CDR3 is 14 residues long. The CDR3 DNA follows: TGTGCCTGGGGACAGGCCCGGAACACCGGGGAGCTGTTTTTT. Amino acids: CAWGQARNTGELFF.

This chain connects TRBV28 to TRBJ2-3; D is ambiguous. The V and J ends lost 5 bases and 10 bases respectively, with 10 bases between them. The CDR3 contains 11 residues. The germline V gene encodes CDR1 MDHEN and CDR2 SYDVKM. CDR3 protein: CASSPHLSQYF. In DNA, the CDR3 is TGTGCCAGCAGTCCTCACCTTTCGCAGTATTTT.

Comments on this clone: The germline gene is not matched at one end of the junction; a read error may be the cause. This chain connects TRBV9 to TRBJ2-7; 9 bases agree with TRBD2. Germline CDR1 reads SGDLS; CDR2 reads YYNGEE. This CDR3 is built from 15 residues. CDR3 protein: CASSVEGSGSDEQHF. CDR3 coding DNA: TGTGCCAGCAGCGTAGAAGGTAGCGGGAGCGACGAGCAGCACTTC.

This chain connects TRBV9 to TRBJ2-6; D gene unclear. This CDR3 region has 14 residues. From germline, CDR1 is SGDLS and CDR2 YYNGEE. The V and J ends lost 9 bases and 0 bases respectively, with 10 bases between them. DNA for the CDR3: TGTGCCACGGGCCCCGCCTCTGGGGCCAACGTCCTGACTTTC. Translation gives CATGPASGANVLTF.

The chain employs TRBV20-1 and TRBJ1-1; no definite D call. V gave up 6 bases and J gave up 4 bases, with 9 bases separating them. The length of the CDR3 is 11 residues. CDR1 and CDR2 (germline): DFQATT, SNEGSKA (reference sequence). In DNA, the CDR3 is TGCAGTGCCGAGGGATTCACTGAAGCTTTCTTT. Translation gives CSAEGFTEAFF.

The J gene is TRBJ2-7, the V gene TRBV6-2 or TRBV6-3; 9 positions agree with TRBD2. This CDR3 comprises 14 residues. Germline lookup yields CDR1 MNHEY and CDR2 SVGEGT. J was trimmed by 6 bases and V by 0 bases; bases with no gene match: 3. As DNA, the CDR3 is TGTGCCAGCAGTTACTCGCGGGAGGGTAGCGAGCAGTACTTC. This encodes CASSYSREGSEQYF.

This clone was recorded only once. This chain uses TRBV7-3 with TRBJ2-1; TRBD2 matches at 11 bases. Germline-derived CDR1 and CDR2 are SGHTA and FQGTGA. The CDR3 contains 17 residues. Trimming cost V 5 bases and J 7 bases; bases outside gene matches: 13. CDR3 nucleotides: TGTGCCAGCAGCCACCGACTAGCGGGATCCCCGGGGAATGAGCAGTTCTTC. Translated, it gives CASSHRLAGSPGNEQFF. The variable domain in full, with the rest retrieved from reference TRBV7-3 and TRBJ2-1, is GAGVSQTPSNKVTEKGKYVELRCDPISGHTALYWYRQSLGQGPEFLIYFQGTGAADDSGLPNDRFFAVRPEGSVSTLKIQRTERGDSAVYLCASSHRLAGSPGNEQFFGPGTRLTVL.

V and J are TRBV2 and TRBJ1-2, with D possibly TRBD1 on 5 matching bases. Trimming removed 4 bases at V and 8 bases at J, with 14 bases between. The CDR3 length is 13 residues. CDR1 and CDR2 from the germline V gene are SNHLY and FYNNEI. CDR3 sequence reads: CASSGTGTGGYTF. CDR3 coding DNA: TGTGCCAGCAGTGGTACCGGGACGGGGGGCTACACCTTC.

The chain has TRBV28 and TRBJ1-6; 8 positions agree with TRBD1. V gave up 4 bases and J gave up 5 bases; unmatched junction bases: 7. Germline V gene sequence: CDR1 MDHEN, CDR2 SYDVKM. This CDR3 has 16 amino acids. Here the CDR3 reads CASSSEGTGNNSPLHF. The CDR3 DNA sequence: TGTGCCAGCAGTTCAGAGGGGACAGGAAATAATTCACCCCTCCACTTT.

This chain links TRBV6-1 with TRBJ1-5, with D tentatively TRBD1 (5 bases). CDR1 and CDR2 (germline): MNHNS, SASEGT. The length of the CDR3 is 16 residues. The V gene lost 3 bases and the J gene lost 2 bases, with 14 bases spanning the gap. The CDR3 loop reads CASSDLEGFGNQPQHF. The DNA of the CDR3 is TGTGCCAGCAGTGATCTTGAGGGGTTCGGCAATCAGCCCCAGCATTTT.

This chain connects TRBV6-1 to TRBJ2-3; D gene ambiguous. The length of the CDR3 is 15 residues. Germline assignment: CDR1 MNHNS and CDR2 SASEGT. V gave up 2 bases and J gave up 3 bases, with 12 bases separating them. CDR3 in DNA: TGTGCCAGCAGTGAAAGGGAAAGGGAAACAGATACGCAGTATTTT. Residues: CASSERERETDTQYF.

The sample holds one count of this clone. The chain carries TRBV3-1 (or the pseudogene TRBV3-2) and TRBJ2-1; 12 nucleotides align to TRBD2. Germline CDR1 LGHDT, CDR2 YNNKEL (reference sequence). The CDR3 is made up of 18 amino acids. The trim removed 6 bases at V and 0 bases at J, leaving 9 bases unmatched. The CDR3 DNA sequence: TGTGCCAGCAGTCCCACTAGCGGGAGGCCGAGCTCCTACAATGAGCAGTTCTTC. This sequence encodes CASSPTSGRPSSYNEQFF.

This clone has a single count. The chain carries TRBV2 and TRBJ1-1; D not certain. Germline CDR1 and CDR2: SNHLY and FYNNEI. V lost 6 bases, J lost 1 base, and 9 bases lay in between. The CDR3 sequence is 13 residues long. The CDR3 nucleotides read TGTGCCAGCAGCGATGACTGGAACACTGAAGCTTTCTTT. Amino acid sequence: CASSDDWNTEAFF.

The V and J genes are TRBV6-5 and TRBJ2-2; perhaps TRBD1 as D (6 bases). Germline CDR1 and CDR2: MNHEY and SVGAGI. The CDR3 totals 14 residues. V lost 10 bases and J 2 bases, leaving 14 bases between the germline ends. The CDR3 loop is CATDRDTNTGELFF. The CDR3 DNA reads TGTGCCACCGACCGGGACACAAACACCGGGGAGCTGTTTTTT.

This clone has just one count. V gene TRBV7-3 combines with J gene TRBJ2-1; 12 bases match TRBD2. With V trimmed by 4 bases and J by 9 bases, 7 bases remained unmatched. CDR1 is SGHTA and CDR2 is FQGTGA in the germline V gene. The CDR3 contains 15 residues. The CDR3 loop reads CASSSSTSGRSEQFF. The CDR3 nucleotides are TGTGCCAGCAGCTCCTCGACTAGCGGGAGAAGTGAGCAGTTCTTC.

The chain uses TRBV19 and TRBJ2-1; 11 bases match TRBD2. V was clipped by 6 bases and J by 3 bases; unmatched bases: 4. The CDR3 has 15 residues. Germline values: CDR1 LNHDA, CDR2 SQIVND (reference sequence). For the CDR3, the DNA is TGTGCCAGTAGCACCGGGACTAGCGGCTACAATGAGCAGTTCTTC. It codes for CASSTGTSGYNEQFF.

The chain couples TRBV6-2 or TRBV6-3 to TRBJ1-5; D call uncertain. The germline gives CDR1 MNHEY, CDR2 SVGEGT. Between the trimmed V and J ends, which lost 2 bases and 1 base, there was a span of 9 bases. This CDR3 has 15 residues. The CDR3 bases are TGTGCCAGCAGTTACCGACGGACGAGCAATCAGCCCCAGCATTTT. Protein sequence: CASSYRRTSNQPQHF.

V is TRBV18 and J is TRBJ2-3; the match to TRBD1 covers 7 bases. Trimming cost V 6 bases and J 4 bases; bases outside gene matches: 4. The CDR3 length is 13 residues. Germline CDR1 and CDR2: KGHSH and LQKENI. CDR3 nucleotide sequence: TGTGCCAGCTCCCAGGGGGTGGCAGATACGCAGTATTTT. Protein sequence: CASSQGVADTQYF. Using reference TRBV18 and TRBJ2-3 for the parts outside the CDR3, the full variable domain is NAGVMQNPRHLVRRRGQEARLRCSPMKGHSHVYWYRQLPEEGLKFMVYLQKENIIDESGMPKERFSAEFPKEGPSILRIQQVVRGDSAAYFCASSQGVADTQYFGPGTRLTVL.

The V and J genes are TRBV6-5 and TRBJ2-1, with TRBD1 matching over 7 bases. The V segment lost 2 bases and the J segment 0 bases; nucleotides outside the gene matches: 4. Germline V gene sequence: CDR1 MNHEY, CDR2 SVGAGI. The CDR3 loop spans 16 amino acids. The CDR3 region is CASSYPRDSSYNEQFF. CDR3 sequence (DNA): TGTGCCAGCAGTTACCCACGGGACAGCTCCTACAATGAGCAGTTCTTC.

The chain links TRBV20-1 to TRBJ2-1, with 8 bases fitting TRBD2. The germline V gene encodes CDR1 DFQATT and CDR2 SNEGSKA (reference sequence). This CDR3 has 14 residues. The V gene end was trimmed by 3 bases and the J gene end by 8 bases; junction bases not matched to a gene: 9. The DNA of the CDR3 is TGCAGTGCTAGTGGGGCGGGAGGAGGCGATGAGCAGTTCTTC. Translation gives CSASGAGGGDEQFF.

V gene TRBV28 combines with J gene TRBJ2-7, with TRBD2 identical over 8 bases. Losses at the gene ends were 10 bases for V and 7 bases for J; bases not matched to a gene: 9. This CDR3 comprises 12 residues. The germline V gene encodes CDR1 MDHEN and CDR2 SYDVKM. CDR3 amino acids: CATVGGESEQYF. CDR3 bases: TGTGCCACCGTCGGGGGGGAGAGTGAGCAGTACTTC.

The chain couples TRBV11-3 to TRBJ2-6; D is undetermined. Between the trimmed V and J ends, which lost 0 bases and 0 bases, there was a span of 6 bases. The CDR3 has 16 amino acids. Per germline, CDR1 SGHNT and CDR2 YENEEA. This CDR3 reads CASSLDANSGANVLTF. CDR3 sequence (DNA): TGTGCCAGCAGCTTAGATGCGAACTCTGGGGCCAACGTCCTGACTTTC.

This rearrangement joins TRBV11-3 to TRBJ2-5; 9 bases map to TRBD2. V was clipped by 4 bases and J by 5 bases; unmatched bases: 5. The CDR3 has 14 amino acids. The germline V gene has CDR1 SGHNT and CDR2 YENEEA. Here the CDR3 DNA reads TGTGCCAGCAGCTGTAGCGGGAGAAGGGAGACCCAGTACTTC. Protein product: CASSCSGRRETQYF.

The chain recombines TRBV4-2 with TRBJ2-7; 8 nucleotides align to TRBD1. Germline V CDR1 and CDR2: LGHNA, YNFKEQ. V lost 8 bases, J lost 5 bases, and 8 bases stayed unmatched. This CDR3 contains 13 residues. CDR3 in amino acids: CASQRQGNHEQYF. The CDR3 DNA sequence: TGTGCCAGCCAGAGACAGGGGAACCACGAGCAGTACTTC.

This chain links TRBV28 with TRBJ2-5; D is ambiguous. Germline V lookup: CDR1 MDHEN, CDR2 SYDVKM. Trimming removed 9 bases at V and 5 bases at J, with 16 bases between. This CDR3 is built from 13 residues. CDR3 sequence: CASSLGGAETQYF. The DNA for the CDR3 is TGTGCCAGTAGCCTCGGCGGCGCGGAGACCCAGTACTTC.

The rearrangement joins TRBV28 to TRBJ2-1, with 9 bases that match TRBD1. Trimming at V came to 3 bases and at J to 6 bases, leaving 9 bases not matched to a gene. The CDR3 has 16 amino acids. Germline CDR1 is MDHEN and CDR2 is SYDVKM. The CDR3 sequence: CASSFLDRGASNEQFF. CDR3 coding DNA: TGTGCCAGCAGTTTCCTCGACAGGGGGGCTAGCAATGAGCAGTTCTTC.

This clone was seen just once. The gene calls are TRBV3-1 (or the pseudogene TRBV3-2) and TRBJ1-2; D is uncertain. The CDR3 totals 14 residues. Germline CDR1 reads LGHDT; CDR2 reads YNNKEL (reference sequence). V lost 0 bases, J lost 6 bases, and 11 bases lay in between. CDR3 sequence reads: CASSQDVRTDGYTF. CDR3 in DNA: TGTGCCAGCAGCCAAGATGTAAGGACGGATGGCTACACCTTC.